This note documents a single TCR beta chain sequence. The target antigen is unknown. The record originates from a study of shared clonotypes between healthy human individuals. Study context: Ranging from 18 to 49 in age, donors were a couple of women and a few men.

The assay was immunoSEQ multiplex PCR, and TCRdb's table has in-frame clones only and misses some. There are 1.5 million to 2.5 million clones in the sample; less than 95% occur only once, and roughly 1.2% lies in the top ten. The naive CD8 fraction comprised CD45RO-negative cells positively selected for CCR7 and excluded terminally differentiated effector memory CD45RA+ cells. Donors were healthy HIV-negative adults without recently reported acute infections or vaccinations. Study conclusions and caveats: Larger richness was generally estimated for naive than memory subsets. Sharing across four donors was highest in naive CD4 (around 5%) and lowest in memory CD8 (approximately 0.4%).

CDR1 is ENHRY, CDR2 SYGVKD, per germline. V was trimmed by 0 bases and J by 8 bases, leaving 13 bases between them. The CDR3 runs to 15 residues. This sequence joins TRBV10-3 and TRBJ1-4; no reliable D call. Sequencing input: naive CD8+ T cells sorted from blood. This TCR derives from a young man in good health. CDR3 in DNA: TGTGCCATCAGTGAGTCCACAGCGGATGTCGAAAAACTGTTTTTT. It specifies CAISESTADVEKLFF.